What follows are 27 T cell receptor beta chains derived from one specimen sequenced in a study of Ad26.COV2.S vaccination and SARS-CoV-2 variants. Treatment specified: around 19 received Ad26.COV2.S at low or high dose, single or two shots; roughly five received placebo; per-sample allocation not given. Day 63 following the first vaccine or placebo injection was when the samples were taken. TCRdb's copy holds only in-frame clones and misses some; the assay was immunoSEQ multiplex PCR. The table includes around 450,000 clones, 90% detected once. Sequencing was performed on peripheral blood, taken in a trial of Ad26.COV2.S vaccine versus placebo. Receptor source: a person aged 18-60 years who received the Ad26.COV2.S COVID-19 vaccine or a placebo.

The rearrangement joins TRBV27 to TRBJ2-1, with 9 bases aligning to TRBD2. CDR3 length equals 15 residues. J gave up 4 bases and V 5 bases, and 6 bases lay outside the gene matches. Germline V lookup: CDR1 MNHEY, CDR2 SMNVEV (reference sequence). The CDR3 loop is CASSRLAVKYNEQFF. The CDR3, as DNA: TGTGCCAGCAGTAGACTAGCGGTTAAGTACAATGAGCAGTTCTTC.

V is TRBV9 and J is TRBJ1-5, with TRBD1 identical over 8 bases. The germline V gene has CDR1 SGDLS and CDR2 YYNGEE. CDR3 size: 18 residues. V dropped 1 base and J dropped 0; count of bases not matched to a gene: 9. As DNA, the CDR3 is TGTGCCAGCAGCGTAAGAAACGGGACAGGTTATAGCAATCAGCCCCAGCATTTT. It translates to CASSVRNGTGYSNQPQHF.

This chain connects TRBV19 to TRBJ2-7; 8 bases are shared with TRBD2. The CDR3 length is 12 residues. The germline V gene encodes CDR1 LNHDA and CDR2 SQIVND (reference sequence). Trimming at V came to 6 bases and at J to 4 bases, leaving 2 bases not matched to a gene. This CDR3 reads CASSQREYEQYF. The CDR3 DNA reads as TGTGCCAGTAGCCAGCGGGAGTACGAGCAGTACTTC.

The CDR3 sequence: CASSLGGMGSGEQFF. CDR3 DNA sequence: TGTGCCAGCAGCTTAGGGGGGATGGGTTCTGGTGAGCAGTTCTTC. The rearrangement links TRBV11-3 to TRBJ2-1; D may be TRBD1 or TRBD2 (5 bases each). In germline, CDR1 is SGHNT, CDR2 YENEEA. The V end was cut by 1 base, the J end by 9 bases, with 16 bases between. The CDR3 extends over 15 amino acids.

This sequence joins TRBV6-2 or TRBV6-3 and TRBJ2-1; maybe TRBD2 (5 bases). With 4 bases removed from V and 3 bases from J, the gap between germline ends came to 28 bases. CDR3 size: 20 residues. Germline V CDR1 and CDR2: MNHEY, SVGEGT. The CDR3 loop is CASSFLRPPKTGGLYNEQFF. The CDR3 DNA follows: TGTGCCAGCAGTTTCTTAAGGCCGCCCAAGACTGGAGGTCTCTACAATGAGCAGTTCTTC.

The CDR3 coding sequence is TGTGCCAGCAGCGGCGCCGGACCCTACGAGCAGTACTTC. This codes for CASSGAGPYEQYF. The rearrangement joins TRBV7-9 to TRBJ2-7; D not certain. The germline gives CDR1 SEHNR, CDR2 FQNEAQ (reference sequence). Trimming removed 5 bases at V and 2 bases at J, with 10 bases between. CDR3 length: 13 residues. The complete variable domain, with remaining parts taken from reference TRBV7-9 and TRBJ2-7, reads DTGVSQNPRHKITKRGQNVTFRCDPISEHNRLYWYRQTLGQGPEFLTYFQNEAQLEKSRLLSDRFSAERPKGSFSTLEIQRTEQGDSAMYLCASSGAGPYEQYFGPGTRLTVT.

This clone has a handful of counts. The genes are TRBV7-9 and TRBJ1-3, with D possibly matching TRBD1 (5 bases). Between the trimmed V and J ends, which lost 6 bases and 0 bases, there was a span of 21 bases. This CDR3 spans 18 amino acids. Per germline, CDR1 SEHNR and CDR2 FQNEAQ (reference sequence). The CDR3 region is CASRRDGPSGSSGNTIYF. The DNA for the CDR3 is TGTGCCAGCAGACGGGACGGACCTTCGGGGAGCTCTGGAAACACCATATATTTT.

A single count supports this clone. V and J are TRBV27 and TRBJ2-2, with 11 bases that match TRBD2. There are 15 residues in the CDR3. The junction had 4 bases not matched to a gene; V was cut back by 5 bases and J by 5 bases. From germline, CDR1 is MNHEY and CDR2 SMNVEV (reference sequence). DNA for the CDR3: TGTGCCAGCAGTCCCTCTAGCGGGAGGACCGGGGAGCTGTTTTTT. This translates into CASSPSSGRTGELFF.

The chain links TRBV5-6 to TRBJ2-3, with D uncertain. In germline, CDR1 is SGHDT, CDR2 YYEEEE. The CDR3 length is 13 residues. V was shortened by 5 bases and J by 3 bases, with 10 bases between the two germline ends. This CDR3 reads CASRKGPTDTQYF. The DNA for the CDR3 is TGTGCCAGCAGAAAAGGGCCAACAGATACGCAGTATTTT.

The chain recombines TRBV28 with TRBJ2-7; D perhaps matches TRBD1 (6 bases). The CDR3 runs to 16 residues. V was shortened by 2 bases and J by 6 bases, with 20 bases between the two germline ends. The germline V gene has CDR1 MDHEN and CDR2 SYDVKM. This chain's CDR3 is CASSLPTQGFGGEQYF. The CDR3 coding sequence is TGTGCCAGCAGTTTACCAACACAGGGTTTCGGTGGCGAGCAGTACTTC.

The chain uses TRBV29-1 and TRBJ2-6, with D perhaps matching TRBD2 (6 bases). V was pared by 4 bases and J by 2 bases, with 12 bases between. The V gene's germline CDR1 is SQVTM and CDR2 ANQGSEA. CDR3 length: 15 residues. The CDR3 reads CSVGGERAGANVLTF. CDR3 coding DNA: TGCAGCGTTGGGGGGGAAAGGGCTGGGGCCAACGTCCTGACTTTC.

This sequence joins TRBV6-5 and TRBJ2-5; D perhaps matches TRBD2 (5 bases). The V end lost 6 bases, the J end lost 2 bases, and 7 bases lay between the germline ends. The CDR3 is 12 residues long. The germline V gene has CDR1 MNHEY and CDR2 SVGAGI. The CDR3 region has the DNA TGTGCCAGCAGCCGGGGTCAAGAGACCCAGTACTTC. As protein: CASSRGQETQYF.

The CDR3 loop is CASSIAGNSYNEQFF. The CDR3 DNA reads TGTGCCAGTAGTATTGCAGGTAACTCCTACAATGAGCAGTTCTTC. The chain uses TRBV19 and TRBJ2-1; D gene uncertain. The CDR3 extends over 15 amino acids. The V gene's germline CDR1 is LNHDA and CDR2 SQIVND (reference sequence). V lost 3 bases, J lost 0 bases, and 9 bases lay in between.

This clone was seen a handful of times. The same CDR3 can be traced to other DNA sequences in this sample. J is TRBJ2-7 and V is TRBV27; a possible D gene is TRBD1 (5 bases). Looked up from germline, CDR1 is MNHEY and CDR2 is SMNVEV (reference sequence). Between the trimmed V and J ends, which lost 3 bases and 4 bases, there was a span of 10 bases. This CDR3 has 13 residues. CDR3 sequence: CASSLSGRYEQYF. The CDR3 DNA reads as TGTGCCAGCAGTTTGTCAGGGCGGTACGAGCAGTACTTC.

V is TRBV30 and J is TRBJ2-7; TRBD2 is a possible D gene (5 bases). CDR1 is GTSNPN and CDR2 is SVGIG in the germline V gene (reference sequence). V lost 1 base and J 6 bases, leaving 10 bases between the germline ends. The CDR3 extends over 12 amino acids. DNA for the CDR3: TGTGCCTGGAGTGACGGAGAGGGCGAGCAGTACTTC. Its protein is CAWSDGEGEQYF. Using reference TRBV30 and TRBJ2-7 for the parts outside the CDR3, the full variable domain is SQTIHQWPATLVQPVGSPLSLECTVEGTSNPNLYWYRQAAGRGLQLLFYSVGIGQISSEVPQNLSASRPQDRQFILSSKKLLLSDSGFYLCAWSDGEGEQYFGPGTRLTVT.

The chain joins TRBV14 to TRBJ2-5; D may correspond to TRBD1 or TRBD2 (5 bases each). The CDR3 runs to 13 residues. Looked up from germline, CDR1 is SGHDN and CDR2 is FVKESK. V lost 6 bases and J 2 bases, leaving 10 bases between the germline ends. The DNA of the CDR3 is TGTGCCAGCAGGGGACGTTTACAAGAGACCCAGTACTTC. Protein product: CASRGRLQETQYF.

The sample holds a few counts of this clone. This sequence joins TRBV7-2 and TRBJ2-4; 8 bases map to TRBD1. This CDR3 comprises 15 residues. Germline V gene sequence: CDR1 SGHTA, CDR2 FQGNSA. The junction had 11 bases not matched to a gene; V was cut back by 5 bases and J by 8 bases. The CDR3 protein is CASSPRQGRRYIQYF. The DNA for the CDR3 is TGTGCCAGCAGCCCGCGACAGGGGCGGCGGTACATTCAGTACTTC.

There are a few counts of this clone. The V call is TRBV7-9, the J call TRBJ2-1; 13 bases match TRBD2. The V gene's germline CDR1 is SEHNR and CDR2 FQNEAQ (reference sequence). The CDR3 consists of 15 residues. V shed 3 bases and J 8 bases; nucleotides not matched to a gene: 4. The CDR3 bases are TGTGCCAGCAGCTTCGGGACTAGCGGGATAGATGAGCAGTTCTTC. Its protein is CASSFGTSGIDEQFF.

This rearrangement joins TRBV4-3 to TRBJ1-4; maybe TRBD1 (5 bases). CDR3 length equals 16 residues. Germline CDR1 LGHNA, CDR2 YSLEER. Trimming stripped 1 base from V and 5 bases from J, with 14 bases between. The CDR3 coding sequence is TGCGCCAGCAGCCAAGGCCAAGGGGCTAAGAATGAAAAACTGTTTTTT. It specifies CASSQGQGAKNEKLFF.

V gene TRBV2 combines with J gene TRBJ2-7, with 7 bases matching TRBD1. This CDR3 is 15 amino acids long. The trim removed 2 bases at V and 2 bases at J, leaving 6 bases unmatched. Germline CDR1 reads SNHLY; CDR2 reads FYNNEI. As DNA, the CDR3 is TGTGCCAGCAGTGAATTGGGGACAGCGACCTACGAGCAGTACTTC. It is translated as CASSELGTATYEQYF.

The chain uses TRBV14 and TRBJ1-5; a possible D gene is TRBD1 (6 bases). CDR3 size: 20 residues. In germline, CDR1 is SGHDN, CDR2 FVKESK. The V end lost 3 bases, the J end lost 1 base, and 25 bases lay between the germline ends. CDR3 coding DNA: TGTGCCAGCAGCCATTTCAGAAATTACGAACAGGGTCTCAGCAATCAGCCCCAGCATTTT. Translating gives CASSHFRNYEQGLSNQPQHF.

The gene calls are TRBV3-1 (or the pseudogene TRBV3-2) and TRBJ2-5; no definite D call. The ends were cut back, 4 bases at V and 4 bases at J, with 13 bases in the middle. The germline V gene encodes CDR1 LGHDT and CDR2 YNNKEL (reference sequence). The CDR3 spans 14 residues. The CDR3 DNA is TGTGCCAGCAGCCTCTCGGACCCTGGAGAGACCCAGTACTTC. Protein: CASSLSDPGETQYF.

The rearrangement joins TRBV28 to TRBJ1-1; D is unresolved. The germline gives CDR1 MDHEN, CDR2 SYDVKM. With 5 bases removed from V and 1 base from J, the gap between germline ends came to 11 bases. CDR3 length: 14 amino acids. CDR3 residues: CASSRRPENTEAFF. As DNA, the CDR3 is TGTGCCAGCAGTCGCCGTCCCGAGAACACTGAAGCTTTCTTT.

This chain links TRBV27 with TRBJ2-3; weak D call: TRBD1 (6 bases). Germline-derived CDR1 and CDR2 are MNHEY and SMNVEV (reference sequence). This CDR3 region has 14 residues. V dropped 5 bases and J dropped 5 bases, with 14 bases sitting between them. The CDR3 nucleotides are TGTGCCAGCAGTCACAGGGTATCTGGAGATACGCAGTATTTT. Translated, it gives CASSHRVSGDTQYF.

This rearrangement joins TRBV7-2 to TRBJ1-6; 9 bases are a match to TRBD1. This CDR3 comprises 18 residues. The germline CDR1 and CDR2 sequences are SGHTA and FQGNSA. V gave up 3 bases and J gave up 1 base; unmatched junction bases: 7. The CDR3 DNA sequence: TGTGCCAGCAGCTTCGAGACAGGGGGGGGATCCTATAATTCACCCCTCCACTTT. Translated: CASSFETGGGSYNSPLHF.

This chain's CDR3 is CASSYPGGRDTQYF. CDR3 nucleotides: TGTGCCAGCAGCTACCCGGGAGGTCGAGATACGCAGTATTTT. The gene calls are TRBV7-2 and TRBJ2-3, with TRBD2 identical over 7 bases. Germline CDR1 SGHTA, CDR2 FQGNSA. The CDR3 is made up of 14 amino acids. The V and J ends lost 4 bases and 5 bases, in that order; junction bases with no gene match: 6.

The chain links TRBV2 to TRBJ2-7, with D possibly TRBD1 on 5 matching bases. This CDR3 has 13 amino acids. The germline V gene encodes CDR1 SNHLY and CDR2 FYNNEI. Trimming left V 7 bases short and J 5 bases short, with 15 bases between. CDR3 nucleotides: TGTGCCAGCACCCCGAACAGGTTTAACGAGCAGTACTTC. Translated, it gives CASTPNRFNEQYF.